These 8 T cell receptor beta chains originate from one sample sequenced in a study of regulatory T cells in long-lasting Graves disease. The sample's time point: newly diagnosed GD, antithyroid drugs for less than 3 months. The TCR library was made from RNA extracted from PBMCs. CDR3 regions were amplified by Arm-PCR using iRepertoire HTBI primers to build TCR beta libraries. Each CDR3 protein gets one entry after TCRdb re-called the multiplex PCR reads with MiXCR. The sample lists some 600,000 distinct CDR3 sequences; about 16% were seen once. The same data also went into a second study, on T cells in Graves' hyperthyroidism and ophthalmopathy.

This sample comprised peripheral blood mononuclear cells (PBMCs), obtained at new diagnosis, from a patient treated with antithyroid drugs. The receptors were gathered from a man younger than 35 with Graves disease.

Notes on this clonotype: The conserved phenylalanine or tryptophan normally closing the CDR3 is absent here, so this likely arose from a read error. This chain joins TRBV30 and TRBJ1-2, with D perhaps matching TRBD1 (5 bases). This CDR3 has 12 residues. The V gene's germline CDR1 is GTSNPN and CDR2 SVGIG (reference sequence). V was shortened by 7 bases and J by 6 bases, with 15 bases between the two germline ends. This CDR3 is CASRSVGDGYTL. The CDR3 coding sequence is TGTGCCTCCCGCTCGGTAGGGGATGGCTACACCCTC.

The CDR3 protein is CASTYSGGEQFF. In DNA form, the CDR3 reads TGTGCCAGCACCTATAGCGGAGGTGAGCAGTTCTTC. The chain is built from TRBV6-1 and TRBJ2-1; D possibly corresponds to TRBD2 (6 bases). V lost 7 bases and J 9 bases, leaving 13 bases between the germline ends. CDR3 length equals 12 residues. Germline values: CDR1 MNHNS, CDR2 SASEGT.

This clonotype came up many times. This sequence joins TRBV7-9 and TRBJ2-1, with 9 bases aligning to TRBD1. Germline CDR1 and CDR2: SEHNR and FQNEAQ (reference sequence). This CDR3 has 13 amino acids. After removal of 6 bases from V and 8 bases from J, the junction contained 5 bases not matched to a gene. The DNA of the CDR3 is TGTGCCAGCAGACCAACAGGGGGCTATGAGCAGTTCTTC. Translation gives CASRPTGGYEQFF. The entire variable domain, with the rest obtained from reference TRBV7-9 and TRBJ2-1, is as follows: DTGVSQNPRHKITKRGQNVTFRCDPISEHNRLYWYRQTLGQGPEFLTYFQNEAQLEKSRLLSDRFSAERPKGSFSTLEIQRTEQGDSAMYLCASRPTGGYEQFFGPGTRLTVL.

This clonotype has a count of ten or more. V gene TRBV6-1 combines with J gene TRBJ1-1; D possibly corresponds to TRBD1 (5 bases). Trimming removed 4 bases from V and 1 base from J, with 10 bases in between. The CDR3 sequence is 14 residues long. The germline gives CDR1 MNHNS, CDR2 SASEGT. The DNA of the CDR3 is TGTGCCAGCAGTGTGGGACTGACGAACACTGAAGCTTTCTTT. It specifies CASSVGLTNTEAFF.

The sample holds many counts of this clonotype. The chain recombines TRBV12-3 or TRBV12-4 with TRBJ1-1; D is unclear. The CDR3 consists of 13 residues. Trimming took off 7 bases at V and 6 bases at J, with 15 bases between the two ends. CDR3 nucleotides: TGTGCCAGCATCCCCGCGCGCTTCGCTGAAGCTTTCTTT. The encoded protein is CASIPARFAEAFF.

This rearrangement joins TRBV12-5 to TRBJ2-5; 7 bases are shared with TRBD2. Germline V gene data show CDR1 as LGHNT and CDR2 as FRNRAP. The J segment lost 3 bases and the V segment lost 7 bases, leaving 11 bases of the junction unmatched. This CDR3 comprises 15 residues. CDR3 nucleotide sequence: TGTGCTAGTGCTACGATTCGGCGGGAGAAAGAGACCCAGTACTTC. Protein sequence: CASATIRREKETQYF.

This clonotype has just a few counts. The V gene is TRBV7-8, the J gene TRBJ2-1; D is ambiguous. The germline V gene has CDR1 SGHVS and CDR2 FQNEAQ. The ends were cut back, 0 bases at V and 1 base at J, with 7 bases in the middle. The CDR3 spans 15 residues. The CDR3 reads CASSLAVLSYNEQFF. The CDR3, as DNA: TGTGCCAGCAGCTTAGCCGTCCTTTCCTACAATGAGCAGTTCTTC. The full variable domain, rest sourced from reference TRBV7-8 and TRBJ2-1, is GAGVSQSPRYKVAKRGQDVALRCDPISGHVSLFWYQQALGQGPEFLTYFQNEAQLDKSGLPSDRFFAERPEGSVSTLKIQRTQQEDSAVYLCASSLAVLSYNEQFFGPGTRLTVL.

This clonotype was counted a few times. V gene TRBV30 combines with J gene TRBJ1-1, with 7 bases lining up with TRBD1. This CDR3 spans 11 amino acids. Germline loops: CDR1 GTSNPN, CDR2 SVGIG (reference sequence). J lost 11 bases, V lost 3 bases, and 6 bases had no gene match. CDR3 in DNA: TGTGCCTGGAGCCAGGGGGGGGCGGCTTTCTTT. It encodes CAWSQGGAAFF. The variable domain in full, with the rest retrieved from reference TRBV30 and TRBJ1-1, is SQTIHQWPATLVQPVGSPLSLECTVEGTSNPNLYWYRQAAGRGLQLLFYSVGIGQISSEVPQNLSASRPQDRQFILSSKKLLLSDSGFYLCAWSQGGAAFFGQGTRLTVV.